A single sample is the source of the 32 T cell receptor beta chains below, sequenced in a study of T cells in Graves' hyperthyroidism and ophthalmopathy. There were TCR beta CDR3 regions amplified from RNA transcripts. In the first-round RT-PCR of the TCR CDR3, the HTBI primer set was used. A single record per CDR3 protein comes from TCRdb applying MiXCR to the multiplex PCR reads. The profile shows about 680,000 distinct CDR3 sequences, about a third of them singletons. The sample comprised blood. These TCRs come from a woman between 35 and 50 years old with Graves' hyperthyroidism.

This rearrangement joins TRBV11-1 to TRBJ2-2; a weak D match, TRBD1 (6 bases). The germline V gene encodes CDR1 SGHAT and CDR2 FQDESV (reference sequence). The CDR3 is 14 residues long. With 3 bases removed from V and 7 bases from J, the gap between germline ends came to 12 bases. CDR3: CASSFRGIGGELFF. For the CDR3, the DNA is TGTGCCAGCAGCTTCAGGGGTATAGGCGGGGAGCTGTTTTTT.

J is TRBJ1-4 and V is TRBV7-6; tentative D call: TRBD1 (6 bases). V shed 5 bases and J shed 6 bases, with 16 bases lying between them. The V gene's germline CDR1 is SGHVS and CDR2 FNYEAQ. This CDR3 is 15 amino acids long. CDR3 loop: CASSVEAGADEKLFF. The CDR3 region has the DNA TGTGCCAGCAGCGTTGAGGCAGGGGCGGATGAAAAACTGTTTTTT.

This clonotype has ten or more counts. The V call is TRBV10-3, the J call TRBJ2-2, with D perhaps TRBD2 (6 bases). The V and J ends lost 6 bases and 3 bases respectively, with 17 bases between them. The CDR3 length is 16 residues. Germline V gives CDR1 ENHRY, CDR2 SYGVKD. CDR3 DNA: TGTGCCATCAGAAGGAGTACGGGAGTTGACACCGGGGAGCTGTTTTTT. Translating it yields CAIRRSTGVDTGELFF.

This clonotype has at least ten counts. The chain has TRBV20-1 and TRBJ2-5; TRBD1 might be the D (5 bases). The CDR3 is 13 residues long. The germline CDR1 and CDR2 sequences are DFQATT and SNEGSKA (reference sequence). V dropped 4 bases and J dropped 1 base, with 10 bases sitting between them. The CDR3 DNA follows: TGCAGTGCTACCCCGACAGCCCAAGAGACCCAGTACTTC. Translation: CSATPTAQETQYF.

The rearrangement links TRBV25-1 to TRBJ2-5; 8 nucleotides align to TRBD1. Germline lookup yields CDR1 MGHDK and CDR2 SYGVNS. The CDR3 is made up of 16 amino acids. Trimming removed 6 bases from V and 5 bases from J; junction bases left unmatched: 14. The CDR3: CASSLGAGGMGETQYF. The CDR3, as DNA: TGTGCCAGCAGCCTGGGGGCAGGGGGCATGGGCGAGACCCAGTACTTC.

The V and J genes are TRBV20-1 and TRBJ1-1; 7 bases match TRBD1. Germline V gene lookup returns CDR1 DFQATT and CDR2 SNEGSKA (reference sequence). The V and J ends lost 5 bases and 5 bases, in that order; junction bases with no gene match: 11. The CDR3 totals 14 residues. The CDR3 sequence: CSAPAAEQGTEAFF. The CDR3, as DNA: TGCAGTGCTCCCGCGGCGGAACAGGGGACTGAAGCTTTCTTT.

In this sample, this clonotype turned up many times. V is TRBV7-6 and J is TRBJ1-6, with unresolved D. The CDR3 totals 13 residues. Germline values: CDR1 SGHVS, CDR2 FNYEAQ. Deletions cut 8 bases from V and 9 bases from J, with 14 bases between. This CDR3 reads CASLLGRGSPLHF. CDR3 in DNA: TGTGCCAGCCTTCTCGGGCGTGGTTCACCCCTCCACTTT.

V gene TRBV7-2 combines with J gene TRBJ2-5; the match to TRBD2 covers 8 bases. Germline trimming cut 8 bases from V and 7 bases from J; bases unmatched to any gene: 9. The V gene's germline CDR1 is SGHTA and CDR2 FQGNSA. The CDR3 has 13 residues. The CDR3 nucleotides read TGTGCCAGCGGCGTTAGCGGGACGGGGACCCAGTACTTC. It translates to CASGVSGTGTQYF.

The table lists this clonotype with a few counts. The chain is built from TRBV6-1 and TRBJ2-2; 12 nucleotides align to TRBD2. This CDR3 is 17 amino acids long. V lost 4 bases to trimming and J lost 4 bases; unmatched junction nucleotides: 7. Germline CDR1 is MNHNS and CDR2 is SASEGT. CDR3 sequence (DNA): TGTGCCAGCAGTGGCATGACTAGCGGGAGAGTCACCGGGGAGCTGTTTTTT. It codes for CASSGMTSGRVTGELFF.

DNA for the CDR3: TGTGCCAGCAGTCCCCCCTCCTCTCAGCGGGGGAGAGCCTACGAGCAGTACTTC. It specifies CASSPPSSQRGRAYEQYF. This chain connects TRBV6-1 to TRBJ2-7; 8 bases fit TRBD2. This CDR3 has 18 amino acids. Germline-derived CDR1 and CDR2 are MNHNS and SASEGT. Trimming cost V 5 bases and J 2 bases; bases outside gene matches: 17.

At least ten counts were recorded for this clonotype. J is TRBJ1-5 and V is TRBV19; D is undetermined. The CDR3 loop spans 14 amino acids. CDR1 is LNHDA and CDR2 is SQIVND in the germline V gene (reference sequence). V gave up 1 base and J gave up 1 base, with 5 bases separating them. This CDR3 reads CASSIGNSNQPQHF. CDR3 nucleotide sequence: TGTGCCAGTAGTATAGGGAACAGCAATCAGCCCCAGCATTTT.

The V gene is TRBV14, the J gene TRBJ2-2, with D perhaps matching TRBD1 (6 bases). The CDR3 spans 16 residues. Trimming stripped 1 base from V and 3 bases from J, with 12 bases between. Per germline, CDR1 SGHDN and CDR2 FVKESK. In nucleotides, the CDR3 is TGTGCCAGCAGCCAAGTAGGGGGTTCGTACACCGGGGAGCTGTTTTTT. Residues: CASSQVGGSYTGELFF.

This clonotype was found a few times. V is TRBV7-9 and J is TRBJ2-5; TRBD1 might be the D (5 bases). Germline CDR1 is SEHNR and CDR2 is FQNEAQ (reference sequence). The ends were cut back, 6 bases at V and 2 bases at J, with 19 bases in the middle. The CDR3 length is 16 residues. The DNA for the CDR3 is TGTGCCAGCAGTTACGAAGCGACCACAGGACAAGAGACCCAGTACTTC. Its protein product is CASSYEATTGQETQYF.

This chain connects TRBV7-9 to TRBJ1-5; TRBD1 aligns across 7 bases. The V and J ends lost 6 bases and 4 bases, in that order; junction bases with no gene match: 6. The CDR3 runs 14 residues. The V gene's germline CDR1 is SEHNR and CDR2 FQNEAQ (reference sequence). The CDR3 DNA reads TGTGCCAGCAGTCAGACAGGGTATAATCAGCCCCAGCATTTT. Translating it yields CASSQTGYNQPQHF.

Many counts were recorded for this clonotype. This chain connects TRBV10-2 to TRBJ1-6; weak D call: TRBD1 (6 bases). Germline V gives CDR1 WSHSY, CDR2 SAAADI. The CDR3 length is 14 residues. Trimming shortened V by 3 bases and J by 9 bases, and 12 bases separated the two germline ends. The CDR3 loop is CASSESGDGSPLHF. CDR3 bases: TGCGCCAGCAGTGAATCAGGGGATGGTTCACCCCTCCACTTT.

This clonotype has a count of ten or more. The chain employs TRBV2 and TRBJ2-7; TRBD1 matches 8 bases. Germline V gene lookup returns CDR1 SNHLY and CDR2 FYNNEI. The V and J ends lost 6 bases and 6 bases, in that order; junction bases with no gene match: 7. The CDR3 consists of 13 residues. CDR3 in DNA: TGTGCCAGCAGCGTCGACAGGGGAGGCGAGCAGTACTTC. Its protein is CASSVDRGGEQYF.

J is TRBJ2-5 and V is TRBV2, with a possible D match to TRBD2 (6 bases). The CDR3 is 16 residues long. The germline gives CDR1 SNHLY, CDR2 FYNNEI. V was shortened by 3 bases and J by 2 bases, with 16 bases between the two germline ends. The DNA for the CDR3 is TGTGCCAGCAGTGATAAACCGGGACTGCTACAAGAGACCCAGTACTTC. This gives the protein CASSDKPGLLQETQYF. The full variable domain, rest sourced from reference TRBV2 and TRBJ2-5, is EPEVTQTPSHQVTQMGQEVILRCVPISNHLYFYWYRQILGQKVEFLVSFYNNEISEKSEIFDDQFSVERPDGSNFTLKIRSTKLEDSAMYFCASSDKPGLLQETQYFGPGTRLLVL.

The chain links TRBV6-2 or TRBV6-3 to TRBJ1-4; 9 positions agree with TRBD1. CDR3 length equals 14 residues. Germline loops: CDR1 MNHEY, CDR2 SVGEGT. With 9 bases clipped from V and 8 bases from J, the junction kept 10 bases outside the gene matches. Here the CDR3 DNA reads TGTGCCAGTACGGGACAGGGTCAAGACGAAAAACTGTTTTTT. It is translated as CASTGQGQDEKLFF.

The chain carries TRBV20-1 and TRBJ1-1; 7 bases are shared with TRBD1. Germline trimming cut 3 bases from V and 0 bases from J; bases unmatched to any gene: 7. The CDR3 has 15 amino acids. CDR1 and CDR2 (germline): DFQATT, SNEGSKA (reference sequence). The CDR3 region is CSARQGDGMNTEAFF. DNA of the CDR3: TGCAGTGCTAGGCAGGGGGACGGCATGAACACTGAAGCTTTCTTT.

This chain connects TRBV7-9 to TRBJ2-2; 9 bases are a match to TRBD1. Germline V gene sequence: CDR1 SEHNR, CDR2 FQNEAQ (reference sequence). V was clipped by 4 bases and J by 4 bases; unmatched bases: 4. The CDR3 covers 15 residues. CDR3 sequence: CASSSSGQGTGELFF. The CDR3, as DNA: TGTGCCAGCAGCTCTTCGGGACAGGGCACCGGGGAGCTGTTTTTT.

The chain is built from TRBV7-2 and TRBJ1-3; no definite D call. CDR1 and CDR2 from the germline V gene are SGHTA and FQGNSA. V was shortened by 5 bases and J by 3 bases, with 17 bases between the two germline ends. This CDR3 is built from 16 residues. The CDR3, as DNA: TGTGCCAGCAGCCAAGGTCGGGAGACGCATGGAAACACCATATATTTT. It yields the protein CASSQGRETHGNTIYF.

Here the CDR3 reads CASSWDRETNSESNQPQHF. As DNA, the CDR3 is TGTGCCAGCAGTTGGGACAGGGAAACCAACTCCGAAAGCAATCAGCCCCAGCATTTT. The chain carries TRBV6-5 and TRBJ1-5; 9 nucleotides agree with TRBD1. Trimming removed 4 bases from V and 1 base from J; junction bases left unmatched: 14. From germline, CDR1 is MNHEY and CDR2 SVGAGI. CDR3 length: 19 amino acids.

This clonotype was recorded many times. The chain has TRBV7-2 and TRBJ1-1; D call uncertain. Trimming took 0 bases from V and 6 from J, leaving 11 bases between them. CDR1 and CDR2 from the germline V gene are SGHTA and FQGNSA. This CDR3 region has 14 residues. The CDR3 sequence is CASSLASEGPEAFF. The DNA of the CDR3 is TGTGCCAGCAGCTTAGCGTCAGAAGGACCTGAAGCTTTCTTT.

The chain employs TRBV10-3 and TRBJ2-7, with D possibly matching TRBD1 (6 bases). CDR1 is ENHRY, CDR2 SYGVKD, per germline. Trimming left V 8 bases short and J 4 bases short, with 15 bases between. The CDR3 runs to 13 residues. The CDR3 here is CAIARQDGYEQYF. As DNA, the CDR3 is TGTGCCATCGCGCGACAGGACGGGTACGAGCAGTACTTC.

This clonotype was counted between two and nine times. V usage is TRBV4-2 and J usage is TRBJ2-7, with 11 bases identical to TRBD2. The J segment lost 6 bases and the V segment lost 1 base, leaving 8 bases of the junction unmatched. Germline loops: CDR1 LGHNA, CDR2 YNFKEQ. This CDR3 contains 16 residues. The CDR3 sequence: CASSQARGTSGAEQYF. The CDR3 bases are TGTGCCAGCAGCCAAGCCCGGGGGACTAGCGGTGCCGAGCAGTACTTC.

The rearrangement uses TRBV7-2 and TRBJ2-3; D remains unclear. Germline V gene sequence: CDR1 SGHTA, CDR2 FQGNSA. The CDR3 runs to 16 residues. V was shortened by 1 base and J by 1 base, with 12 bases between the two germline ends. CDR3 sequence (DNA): TGTGCCAGCAGCTTAGATTCTGGGTATCGCACAGATACGCAGTATTTT. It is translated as CASSLDSGYRTDTQYF. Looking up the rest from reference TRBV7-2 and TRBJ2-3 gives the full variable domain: GAGVSQSPSNKVTEKGKDVELRCDPISGHTALYWYRQSLGQGLEFLIYFQGNSAPDKSGLPSDRFSAERTGGSVSTLTIQRTQQEDSAVYLCASSLDSGYRTDTQYFGPGTRLTVL.

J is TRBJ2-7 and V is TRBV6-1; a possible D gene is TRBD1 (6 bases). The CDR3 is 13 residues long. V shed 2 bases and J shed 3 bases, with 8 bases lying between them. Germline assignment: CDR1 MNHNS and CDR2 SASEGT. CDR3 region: CASSEQGIYEQYF. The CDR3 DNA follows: TGTGCCAGCAGTGAACAGGGGATCTACGAGCAGTACTTC.

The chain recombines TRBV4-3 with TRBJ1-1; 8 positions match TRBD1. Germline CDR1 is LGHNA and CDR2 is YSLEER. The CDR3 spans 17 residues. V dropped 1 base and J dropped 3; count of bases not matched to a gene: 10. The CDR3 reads CASSQGTGGKRYTEAFF. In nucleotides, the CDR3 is TGCGCCAGCAGCCAAGGAACAGGGGGTAAGAGATACACTGAAGCTTTCTTT.

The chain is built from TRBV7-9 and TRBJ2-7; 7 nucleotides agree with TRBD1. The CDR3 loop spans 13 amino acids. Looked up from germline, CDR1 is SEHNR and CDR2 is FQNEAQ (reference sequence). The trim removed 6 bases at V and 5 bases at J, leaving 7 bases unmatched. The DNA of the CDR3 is TGTGCCAGCAGGGGACAGAGGACGGACGAGCAGTACTTC. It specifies CASRGQRTDEQYF.

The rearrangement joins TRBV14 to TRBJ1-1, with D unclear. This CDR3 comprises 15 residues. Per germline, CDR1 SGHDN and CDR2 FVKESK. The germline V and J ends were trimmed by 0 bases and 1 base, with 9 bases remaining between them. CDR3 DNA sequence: TGTGCCAGCAGCCAAGAAATGTGGGCGAACACTGAAGCTTTCTTT. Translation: CASSQEMWANTEAFF.

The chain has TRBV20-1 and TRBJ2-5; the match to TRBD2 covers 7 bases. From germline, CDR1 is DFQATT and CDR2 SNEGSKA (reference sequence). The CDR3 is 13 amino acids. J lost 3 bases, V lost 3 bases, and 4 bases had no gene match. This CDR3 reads CSARQAGKETQYF. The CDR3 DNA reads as TGCAGTGCTAGGCAAGCGGGGAAAGAGACCCAGTACTTC.

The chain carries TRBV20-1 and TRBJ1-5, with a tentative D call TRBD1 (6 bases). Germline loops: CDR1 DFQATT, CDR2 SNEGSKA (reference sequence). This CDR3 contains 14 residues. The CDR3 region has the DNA TGCAGGTCGCGTGGGGGCTATAGCAATCAGCCCCAGCATTTT. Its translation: CRSRGGYSNQPQHF.